This T cell receptor (beta chain) was recorded in a study of blood T cell repertoires in COVID-19. Study background: Sites across the United States, Italy and Spain contributed samples from acute and convalescent COVID-19.

Authors' processing steps: Amplification from reference gene primers served as the basis for estimated nucleated cell counts. Assay: immunoSEQ multiplex PCR; the TCRdb copy retains only in-frame clones and omits some. V, J and clone size derive from that table, while D and trimming were established from the DNA sequence. The data hold fewer than 700,000 clones, with less than 90% observed a single time. The CDR3 covers 15 residues. Per the germline V gene, CDR1 is SGHRS and CDR2 is YFSETQ. The junction had 6 bases not matched to a gene; V was cut back by 2 bases and J by 9 bases. Patients of the Seattle cohort, enrolled during active infection, were followed longitudinally.

The chain employs TRBV5-1 and TRBJ2-1; 12 bases are a match to TRBD2. This clonotype was sampled from a woman between 50 and 59 years old with COVID-19, enrolled during active disease. The sequenced material came from peripheral blood. CDR3 amino acids: CASSFPPTSGGEQFF. Here the CDR3 DNA reads TGCGCCAGCAGCTTCCCCCCGACTAGCGGGGGTGAGCAGTTCTTC.